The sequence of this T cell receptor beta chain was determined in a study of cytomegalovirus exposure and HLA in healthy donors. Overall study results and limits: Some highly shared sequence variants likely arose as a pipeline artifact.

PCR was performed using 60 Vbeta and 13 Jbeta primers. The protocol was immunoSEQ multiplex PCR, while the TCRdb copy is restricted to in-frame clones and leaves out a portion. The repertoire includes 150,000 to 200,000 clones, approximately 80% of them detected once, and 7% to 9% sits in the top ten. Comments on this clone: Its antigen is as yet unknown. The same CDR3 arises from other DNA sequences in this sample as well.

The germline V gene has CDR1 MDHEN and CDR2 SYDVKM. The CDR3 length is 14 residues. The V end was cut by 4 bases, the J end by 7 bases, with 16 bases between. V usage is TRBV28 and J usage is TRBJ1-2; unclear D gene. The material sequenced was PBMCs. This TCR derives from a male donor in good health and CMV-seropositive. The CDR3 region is CASSSATWSGGYTF. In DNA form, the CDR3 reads TGTGCCAGCAGTTCAGCGACTTGGAGCGGTGGCTACACCTTC.